These 17 T cell receptor beta chains were all obtained from the same sample, sequenced in a study of cytomegalovirus exposure and HLA in healthy donors. A multiplex PCR was run with 60 Vbeta primers and 13 Jbeta primers. Generated by immunoSEQ multiplex PCR, the TCRdb table keeps only in-frame clones and is missing some. There are around 80,000 clones in the sample; around a tenth occur only once, and approximately 25% lies in the top ten. Sequences were obtained from PBMCs. The receptors were sampled from a man aged 60 to 75 in good health and CMV-seropositive.

A few counts support this clone. The chain links TRBV14 to TRBJ2-7, with D uncertain. This CDR3 has 12 residues. The V gene's germline CDR1 is SGHDN and CDR2 FVKESK. Trimming took off 1 base at V and 5 bases at J, with 6 bases between the two ends. The CDR3 DNA sequence: TGTGCCAGCAGCCAAGGAGGCAACGAGCAGTACTTC. Protein: CASSQGGNEQYF. The whole variable domain, remainder taken from reference TRBV14 and TRBJ2-7, is EAGVTQFPSHSVIEKGQTVTLRCDPISGHDNLYWYRRVMGKEIKFLLHFVKESKQDESGMPNNRFLAERTGGTYSTLKVQPAELEDSGVYFCASSQGGNEQYFGPGTRLTVT.

This clone has just a few counts. The V call is TRBV11-2, the J call TRBJ2-5, with TRBD1 identical over 10 bases. V shed 7 bases and J 4 bases; nucleotides not matched to a gene: 9. Germline CDR1 is SGHAT and CDR2 is FQNNGV. The length of the CDR3 is 15 residues. The CDR3: CASNNERDRGETQYF. As DNA, the CDR3 is TGTGCCAGCAACAACGAGAGGGACAGGGGAGAGACCCAGTACTTC.

This clone was counted a few times. V usage is TRBV20-1 and J usage is TRBJ2-1; D not certain. Trimming stripped 8 bases from V and 6 bases from J, with 11 bases between. The CDR3 contains 11 residues. Germline V gives CDR1 DFQATT, CDR2 SNEGSKA (reference sequence). The CDR3 protein is CSKDSPNEQFF. The CDR3 DNA is TGCAGTAAAGACTCGCCCAATGAGCAGTTCTTC.

This clone came up a few times. This chain links TRBV5-4 with TRBJ1-2; a weak D match, TRBD1 (6 bases). Germline CDR1 is SGHNT and CDR2 is YYREEE (reference sequence). The CDR3 totals 14 residues. Trimming removed 5 bases at V and 1 base at J, with 12 bases between. Written as DNA, the CDR3 is TGTGCCAGCAGACCCGACAGGAGTAACTATGGCTACACCTTC. It specifies CASRPDRSNYGYTF.

There are a few counts of this clone. This chain uses TRBV28 with TRBJ2-1, with 11 bases lining up with TRBD2. Germline CDR1 and CDR2: MDHEN and SYDVKM. The V segment lost 3 bases and the J segment 6 bases; nucleotides outside the gene matches: 7. The CDR3 totals 16 residues. The CDR3 DNA is TGTGCCAGCAGTTTGGCGCGGCTAGCGGGAGGCAATGAGCAGTTCTTC. Encoded protein: CASSLARLAGGNEQFF.

This clone was seen only a few times. The chain is built from TRBV30 and TRBJ1-5; maybe TRBD1 (6 bases). CDR1 is GTSNPN, CDR2 SVGIG, per germline (reference sequence). V gave up 2 bases and J gave up 0 bases, with 20 bases separating them. The CDR3 has 18 residues. The CDR3: CAWSYYTGYGISNQPQHF. The CDR3 DNA reads as TGTGCCTGGAGTTATTACACAGGGTATGGGATTAGCAATCAGCCCCAGCATTTT.

This clone has a handful of counts. The chain recombines TRBV11-3 with TRBJ1-1; TRBD1 agrees at 9 bases. J gave up 5 bases and V 5 bases, and 12 bases lay outside the gene matches. This CDR3 region has 16 residues. Germline lookup yields CDR1 SGHNT and CDR2 YENEEA. CDR3 residues: CASSPSPGQGTTEAFF. The DNA for the CDR3 is TGTGCCAGCAGCCCCTCCCCGGGACAGGGTACAACTGAAGCTTTCTTT.

This chain joins TRBV15 and TRBJ1-4; 8 bases fit TRBD1. Germline lookup yields CDR1 LNHNV and CDR2 YYDKDF (reference sequence). This CDR3 comprises 19 residues. Trimming cost V 11 bases and J 0 bases; bases outside gene matches: 20. The chain's CDR3 is CAAYLPSDRDRATNEKLFF. CDR3 DNA: TGTGCCGCTTACCTCCCCTCGGACAGGGATCGGGCAACTAATGAAAAACTGTTTTTT.

V usage is TRBV11-3 and J usage is TRBJ1-1, with a weak D call TRBD1 (5 bases). The germline CDR1 and CDR2 sequences are SGHNT and YENEEA. The ends were cut back, 0 bases at V and 3 bases at J, with 11 bases in the middle. The CDR3 sequence is 15 residues long. CDR3 nucleotide sequence: TGTGCCAGCAGCTTAGATGGTGGGGGGTACACTGAAGCTTTCTTT. As protein: CASSLDGGGYTEAFF.

This clone showed up just a few times. The chain has TRBV28 and TRBJ1-5; D is uncertain. The V gene's germline CDR1 is MDHEN and CDR2 SYDVKM. The CDR3 has 15 amino acids. V was trimmed by 2 bases and J by 4 bases, leaving 12 bases between them. The CDR3 is CASSLDAGLNQPQHF. The DNA for the CDR3 is TGTGCCAGCAGTTTAGATGCAGGACTGAATCAGCCCCAGCATTTT.

This chain links TRBV2 with TRBJ2-2, with D possibly being TRBD1 (6 bases). V was shortened by 4 bases and J by 0 bases, with 6 bases between the two germline ends. CDR3 length: 14 residues. Germline CDR1 SNHLY, CDR2 FYNNEI. CDR3 residues: CASSGTANTGELFF. The DNA of the CDR3 is TGTGCCAGCAGTGGGACAGCGAACACCGGGGAGCTGTTTTTT.

The chain recombines TRBV30 with TRBJ2-5, with 11 bases identical to TRBD2. The CDR3 totals 13 residues. Germline V gene data show CDR1 as GTSNPN and CDR2 as SVGIG (reference sequence). Trimming at V came to 5 bases and at J to 7 bases, leaving 6 bases not matched to a gene. The CDR3 region is CAWDGLAGRTQYF. The CDR3 nucleotides are TGTGCCTGGGATGGACTAGCGGGTCGGACCCAGTACTTC.

The chain links TRBV6-5 to TRBJ2-2; 10 bases line up with TRBD1. Germline V CDR1 and CDR2: MNHEY, SVGAGI. The J segment lost 6 bases and the V segment lost 6 bases, leaving 7 bases of the junction unmatched. This CDR3 has 15 residues. CDR3 bases: TGTGCCAGCAGACAGGGGACAGGGGTGCCCGGGGAGCTGTTTTTT. Amino acids: CASRQGTGVPGELFF.

The V and J genes are TRBV19 and TRBJ2-2, with D perhaps matching TRBD2 (6 bases). Germline CDR1 and CDR2: LNHDA and SQIVND (reference sequence). There are 15 residues in the CDR3. Trimming removed 4 bases at V and 1 base at J, with 10 bases between. CDR3 coding DNA: TGTGCCAGTAGTACCCGGGGGAAGAACACCGGGGAGCTGTTTTTT. Translated, it gives CASSTRGKNTGELFF.

V usage is TRBV14 and J usage is TRBJ2-5; TRBD1 might be the D (6 bases). Looked up from germline, CDR1 is SGHDN and CDR2 is FVKESK. The V end lost 2 bases, the J end lost 5 bases, and 12 bases lay between the germline ends. This CDR3 spans 14 amino acids. The CDR3, as DNA: TGTGCCAGCAGCCAAAACAGGGCCGCGGAGACCCAGTACTTC. As protein: CASSQNRAAETQYF.

This clone was seen more than once but under ten times. The V and J genes are TRBV27 and TRBJ1-1; no firm D call. Deletions cut 6 bases from V and 8 bases from J, with 13 bases between. This CDR3 has 12 amino acids. The V gene's germline CDR1 is MNHEY and CDR2 SMNVEV (reference sequence). CDR3 nucleotides: TGTGCCAGCAGAACACATCCCAGGGAAGCTTTCTTT. Amino acids: CASRTHPREAFF.

The chain recombines TRBV2 with TRBJ2-1, with D perhaps TRBD1 (6 bases). V gave up 6 bases and J gave up 5 bases, with 17 bases separating them. The CDR3 loop spans 15 amino acids. The V gene's germline CDR1 is SNHLY and CDR2 FYNNEI. CDR3 sequence reads: CASRGGRQADNEQFF. In DNA, the CDR3 is TGTGCCAGCAGGGGTGGGAGACAGGCGGACAATGAGCAGTTCTTC. The full variable domain, its missing parts supplied by reference TRBV2 and TRBJ2-1, is EPEVTQTPSHQVTQMGQEVILRCVPISNHLYFYWYRQILGQKVEFLVSFYNNEISEKSEIFDDQFSVERPDGSNFTLKIRSTKLEDSAMYFCASRGGRQADNEQFFGPGTRLTVL.